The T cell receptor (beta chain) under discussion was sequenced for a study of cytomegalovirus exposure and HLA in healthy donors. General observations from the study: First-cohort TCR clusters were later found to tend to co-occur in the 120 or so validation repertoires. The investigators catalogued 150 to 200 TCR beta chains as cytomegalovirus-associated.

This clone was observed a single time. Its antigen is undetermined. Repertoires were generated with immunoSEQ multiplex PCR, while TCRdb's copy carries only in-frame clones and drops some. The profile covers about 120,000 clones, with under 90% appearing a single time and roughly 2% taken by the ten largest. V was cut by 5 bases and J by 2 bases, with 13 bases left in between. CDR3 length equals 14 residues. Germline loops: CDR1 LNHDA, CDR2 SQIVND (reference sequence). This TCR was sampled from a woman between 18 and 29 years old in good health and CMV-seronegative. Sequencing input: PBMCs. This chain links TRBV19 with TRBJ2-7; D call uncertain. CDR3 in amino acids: CASSARGGTYEQYF. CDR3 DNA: TGTGCCAGTAGTGCCCGTGGCGGCACCTACGAGCAGTACTTC.